Listed below are T cell receptor beta chains from one sample, sequenced in a study of blood T cells in healthy people across ages. TCRdb itself ran the 5' RACE reads through MiXCR, one entry per CDR3 protein. Of some 710,000 distinct CDR3 sequences listed, around a fifth were seen once; the top ten hold 20% to 25%. The sequenced sample consisted of blood. These receptors all stem from a man between 65 and 85 years old in good health. The conserved cysteine and the conserved F or W are not part of the CDR3 here. The D gene is left open where the match is weak.

V gene,J gene,D gene,CDR3 protein
TRBV5-1,TRBJ2-2,.,ASGTAFSNTGELF
TRBV20-1,TRBJ1-6,.,SLRQLHNSPLH
TRBV7-2,TRBJ2-3,.,ASSSIRGGSTDTQY
TRBV12-3/TRBV12-4,TRBJ2-3,.,ASSHWPRADTQY
TRBV15,TRBJ2-1,.,ATSRVRGKNEQF
TRBV5-1,TRBJ1-4,TRBD1,ASSTGQGGRGTNEKLF
TRBV2,TRBJ1-5,.,ASSGKLISNQPQH
TRBV10-1,TRBJ2-7,.,ASSEGIMNSYEQY
TRBV9,TRBJ2-1,TRBD2,ASSVARAGLAGVEQF
TRBV7-2,TRBJ2-3,.,ASGQNTGTQY
TRBV20-1,TRBJ2-1,TRBD2,SARARGGYNEQF
TRBV7-2,TRBJ1-6,TRBD1,ANSPRTGEGFGSLH
TRBV6-2/TRBV6-3,TRBJ2-4,TRBD2,ASSPSGGEPLAKNIQY
TRBV5-1,TRBJ2-2,.,ASSSGTAGNTGELF
TRBV5-1,TRBJ1-4,.,ASSSPGAGEKLF
TRBV12-3/TRBV12-4,TRBJ2-3,.,ASISTRTDTQY
TRBV5-5,TRBJ2-3,.,ASSFSGATTDTQY
TRBV5-1,TRBJ2-7,.,ASSSGDFGEFKYEQY
TRBV11-2,TRBJ1-6,.,ASSLAPLSNSPLH
TRBV3-1,TRBJ2-7,TRBD1,ASSQRGTGRHEQY
TRBV10-3,TRBJ2-5,TRBD2,AISLAGGQETQY
TRBV24-1,TRBJ1-2,TRBD1,ATSAGGVFPNYGYT
TRBV5-8,TRBJ2-1,.,ASSASSERWNEQF
TRBV12-3/TRBV12-4,TRBJ1-2,.,ASSSGFPYGYT
TRBV15,TRBJ1-5,TRBD1,ATSRNRGSGNQPQH
TRBV20-1,TRBJ1-1,.,SAGTGTEAF
TRBV18,TRBJ2-5,TRBD1,ASSPDRADQY
TRBV13,TRBJ1-4,.,ASSLWGKHEKLF
TRBV6-1,TRBJ2-4,.,ASGPRSKNIQY
TRBV20-1,TRBJ2-3,TRBD2,SAIPMTRDYHTDTQY
TRBV12-3/TRBV12-4,TRBJ1-1,.,ASSLATQPGFGAF
TRBV28,.,TRBD2,ASSSSGGWETQY
TRBV12-3/TRBV12-4,TRBJ1-1,.,ASSFARRMAF
TRBV28,TRBJ1-2,.,ASSSGNYGYT
TRBV13,TRBJ1-2,.,ASSDVTGKGGYT
TRBV5-1,TRBJ1-1,.,ASSLAYRNTEAF
TRBV5-1,TRBJ2-1,.,ASSTGTVNEQF
TRBV20-1,TRBJ2-3,.,SARVRAATDTQY
TRBV10-3,TRBJ2-3,.,AISRDTRTTDTQY
TRBV3-1,TRBJ1-6,.,ASSRGGVLNSPLH
TRBV7-9,TRBJ1-1,TRBD1,ASTLDPGQGGRNTEAF
TRBV7-2,TRBJ2-3,TRBD2,ASSRSGSEATQY
TRBV7-2,TRBJ2-5,TRBD2,ASSSGGTSIKTQY
TRBV7-9,TRBJ2-3,TRBD2,ASSLAAGDDTQY
TRBV12-3/TRBV12-4,TRBJ2-7,.,ASSSHKWGGHYEQY
TRBV6-5,TRBJ1-1,.,ASSHGRAVTEAF
TRBV6-1,TRBJ2-1,.,ASSEKSPTVVGYNEQF
TRBV12-3/TRBV12-4,TRBJ1-1,.,ASSPGGLMAALNTEAF
TRBV20-1,TRBJ2-5,.,SARLSKKETQY
TRBV7-6,TRBJ1-4,.,ASSISGVWANEKLF
TRBV27,TRBJ2-7,.,ASSPLQTYEQY
TRBV12-3/TRBV12-4,TRBJ2-1,TRBD2,ASRRLAGGPNNEQF
TRBV4-2,TRBJ1-2,.,ASSQDWSTGYT